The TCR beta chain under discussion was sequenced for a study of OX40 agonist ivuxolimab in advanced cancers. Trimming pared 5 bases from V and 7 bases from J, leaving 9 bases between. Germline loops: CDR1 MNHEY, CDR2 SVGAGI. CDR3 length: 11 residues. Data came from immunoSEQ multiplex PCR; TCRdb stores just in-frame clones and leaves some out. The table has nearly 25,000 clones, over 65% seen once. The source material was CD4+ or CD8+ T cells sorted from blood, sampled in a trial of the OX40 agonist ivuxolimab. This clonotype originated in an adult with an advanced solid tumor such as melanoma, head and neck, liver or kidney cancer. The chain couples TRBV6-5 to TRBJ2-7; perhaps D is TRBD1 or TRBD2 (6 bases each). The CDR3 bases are TGTGCCAGCAGTACAGGGAGGGAGCAGTACTTC. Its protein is CASSTGREQYF.